Sequencing of this T cell receptor (beta chain) was carried out in a study of T cell repertoires in cytomegalovirus infection (dated by TCRdb to between 2017 and 2020). Context from the whole study: Donor HLA type was relevant to the analysis, as public TCR beta signatures indicated carriage of CMV infection together with the matching HLA type.

TCRdb lists the instrument as Illumina HiSeq 1500. TCRdb trimmed the raw reads at Q25, called clones with MiXCR and kept productive beta chains. Each entry is one CDR3 protein sequence, shown with its most common DNA and genes. This sample gives around 110,000 distinct CDR3 sequences in total; around 10% of them show up just once. The top ten clones comprise over 25% of the sample. From its cysteine to its phenylalanine, the CDR3 spans 15 amino acids. Here the CDR3 DNA is all that survives: 45 bases in frame from base 1. Trimming at the junction amounts to 0 bases on V and 0 bases on J, and the germline ends lie 6 bases apart. CDR1 and CDR2, looked up from the germline V gene, are LGHNA and YSLEER. Here is what the overall study found, with its caveats: The ex vivo response was dominated by HLA-C-restricted CMV-specific TCR beta clonotypes, which also provided the single most frequent clonotype in two of eight donors. Carriers of CMV infection plus the relevant HLA type were discriminated by the cumulative frequency of public TCR beta family members in the study cohort and in an independent 352-donor cohort.

This clonotype was seen many times. Its antigen is still unknown. No quality values exist for individual bases; no much larger clone is one base distant. This TCR derives from a human donor in good health (CMV status not recorded). Some clones in this sample may be carry-over from other donors' samples. Sequencing was carried out using PBMCs, sequenced either directly or after in vitro stimulation (not recorded which). The sequence is built from TRBV4-3 and TRBJ1-5; no D gene call is confident. DNA sequence: TGCGCCAGCAGCCAAGATAAGTCTAGCAATCAGCCCCAGCATTTT. It encodes CASSQDKSSNQPQHF.